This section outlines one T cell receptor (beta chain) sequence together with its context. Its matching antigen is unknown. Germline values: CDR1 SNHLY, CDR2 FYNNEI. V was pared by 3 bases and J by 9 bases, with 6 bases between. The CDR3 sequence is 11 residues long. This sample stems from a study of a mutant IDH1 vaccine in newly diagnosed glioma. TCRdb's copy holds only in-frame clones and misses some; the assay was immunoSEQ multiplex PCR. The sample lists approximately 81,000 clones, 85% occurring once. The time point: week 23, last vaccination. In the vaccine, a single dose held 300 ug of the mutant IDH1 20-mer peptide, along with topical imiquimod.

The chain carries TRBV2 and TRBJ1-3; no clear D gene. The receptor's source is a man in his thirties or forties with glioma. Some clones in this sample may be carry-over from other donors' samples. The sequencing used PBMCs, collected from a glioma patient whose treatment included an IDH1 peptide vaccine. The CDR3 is CASSERGTIYF. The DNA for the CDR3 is TGTGCCAGCAGTGAGAGAGGCACCATATATTTT.